The sequence of this T cell receptor beta chain was determined in a study of blood T cells in healthy people across ages. Together with a sample-barcoded 5' primer, a J-beta primer mix was included in a second PCR lasting about 7 to 11 cycles. MiXCR, applied by TCRdb to the 5' RACE reads, yields one record per CDR3 protein. The repertoire includes some 1.5 million distinct CDR3 sequences, roughly 27% of them detected once, and more than 6% sits in the top ten. CDR1 is SEHNR and CDR2 is FQNEAQ in the germline V gene (reference sequence). The ends were cut back, 5 bases at V and 5 bases at J, with 13 bases in the middle. The CDR3 loop spans 15 amino acids.

Material: blood. The chain uses TRBV7-9 and TRBJ1-6, with D perhaps matching TRBD1 (6 bases). This clonotype was sampled from a woman in her thirties in good health. CDR3 region: CASSKQGPHNSPLHF. CDR3 sequence (DNA): TGTGCCAGCAGCAAACAGGGACCTCATAATTCACCCCTCCACTTT.